The present TCR beta chain was sequenced within a study of control samples from healthy donors and cancer patients. V was clipped by 3 bases and J by 5 bases, with 14 bases between them. In germline, CDR1 is SGHTA, CDR2 FQGNSA. The CDR3 has 14 amino acids. Sequencing used immunoSEQ multiplex PCR; TCRdb keeps in-frame clones, though not all of them. This table has just over 150,000 clones, over 85% appearing once. The sequencing sample was made of blood. The chain combines TRBV7-2 with TRBJ2-7; D unclear. This receptor was obtained from a man in his fifties in good health. The CDR3, as DNA: TGTGCCAGCAGCTTCCGGGCCAAACCCAACGAGCAGTACTTC. Encoded protein: CASSFRAKPNEQYF. The whole variable domain, filled in from reference TRBV7-2 and TRBJ2-7, reads GAGVSQSPSNKVTEKGKDVELRCDPISGHTALYWYRQSLGQGLEFLIYFQGNSAPDKSGLPSDRFSAERTGGSVSTLTIQRTQQEDSAVYLCASSFRAKPNEQYFGPGTRLTVT.